This TCR beta chain derives from a study of blood T cell repertoires in COVID-19. Study information: There were acute and convalescent COVID-19 samples, and they came from the United States, Italy and Spain. From T cells, B-cell-depleted T cells, or PBMCs came the material, which was cDNA or gDNA.

In Seattle, patients joined the study during active infection and were tracked longitudinally. As processed by the authors: Cell counts per sample came from amplifying reference gene primers. Measured with immunoSEQ multiplex PCR; TCRdb has only the in-frame clones, and not every one. That table gives V, J and clone size, and the DNA gave D and trimming. Altogether about 150,000 clones are present, around four fifths being singletons, with the ten largest covering approximately 7.6%. Sequenced: peripheral blood. The receptor was isolated from a woman of 80 years or more with COVID-19, enrolled during active disease.

The CDR3 DNA reads as TGTGCCAGCAGGGGGACAGGGGGCGAGGGCACAGATACGCAGTATTTT. Residues: CASRGTGGEGTDTQYF. The chain combines TRBV21-1 with TRBJ2-3; TRBD1, the table's D call, lacks a check against the DNA. TRBV21-1 counts as a pseudogene. The CDR3 loop spans 16 amino acids.